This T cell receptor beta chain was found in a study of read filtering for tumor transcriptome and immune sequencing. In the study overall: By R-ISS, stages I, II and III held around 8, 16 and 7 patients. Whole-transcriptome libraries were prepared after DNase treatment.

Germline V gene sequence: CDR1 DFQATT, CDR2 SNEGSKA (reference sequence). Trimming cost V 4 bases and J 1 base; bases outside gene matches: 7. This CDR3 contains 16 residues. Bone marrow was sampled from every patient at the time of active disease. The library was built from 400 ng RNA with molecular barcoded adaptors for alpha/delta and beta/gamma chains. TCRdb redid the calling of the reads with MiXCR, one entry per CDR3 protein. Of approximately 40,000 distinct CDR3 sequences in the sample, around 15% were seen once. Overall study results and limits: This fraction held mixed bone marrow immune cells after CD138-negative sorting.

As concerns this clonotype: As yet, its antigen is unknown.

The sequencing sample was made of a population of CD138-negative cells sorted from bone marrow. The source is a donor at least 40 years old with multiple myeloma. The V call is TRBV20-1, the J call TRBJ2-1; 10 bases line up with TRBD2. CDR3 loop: CSANLQAGGSYNEQFF. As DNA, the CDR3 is TGCAGTGCTAACCTTCAAGCGGGAGGGTCCTACAATGAGCAGTTCTTC.